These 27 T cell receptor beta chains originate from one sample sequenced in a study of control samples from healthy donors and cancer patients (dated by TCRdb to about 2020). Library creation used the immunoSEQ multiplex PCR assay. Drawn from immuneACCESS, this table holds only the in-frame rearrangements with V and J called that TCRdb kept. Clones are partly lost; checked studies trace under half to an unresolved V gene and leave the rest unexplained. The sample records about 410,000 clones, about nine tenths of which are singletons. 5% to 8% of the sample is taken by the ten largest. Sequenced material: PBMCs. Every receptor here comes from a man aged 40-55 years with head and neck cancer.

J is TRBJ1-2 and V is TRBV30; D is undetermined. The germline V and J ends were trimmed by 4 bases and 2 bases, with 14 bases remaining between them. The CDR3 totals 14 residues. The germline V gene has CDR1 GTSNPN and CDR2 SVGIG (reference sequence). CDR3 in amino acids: CAWKFQEANYGYTF. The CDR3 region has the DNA TGTGCCTGGAAATTTCAGGAAGCCAACTATGGCTACACCTTC.

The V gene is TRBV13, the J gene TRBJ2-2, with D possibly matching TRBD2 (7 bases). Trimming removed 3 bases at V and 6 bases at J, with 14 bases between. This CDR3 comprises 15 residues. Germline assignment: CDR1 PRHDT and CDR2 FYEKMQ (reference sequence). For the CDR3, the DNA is TGTGCCAGCAGCTTTAGGGGGGGCCATCCCGGGGAGCTGTTTTTT. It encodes CASSFRGGHPGELFF.

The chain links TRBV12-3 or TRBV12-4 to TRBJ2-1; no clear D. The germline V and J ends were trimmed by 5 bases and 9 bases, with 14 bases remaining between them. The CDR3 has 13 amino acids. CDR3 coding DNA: TGTGCCAGCAGTCGTACAGCCTACGGTGAGCAGTTCTTC. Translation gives CASSRTAYGEQFF.

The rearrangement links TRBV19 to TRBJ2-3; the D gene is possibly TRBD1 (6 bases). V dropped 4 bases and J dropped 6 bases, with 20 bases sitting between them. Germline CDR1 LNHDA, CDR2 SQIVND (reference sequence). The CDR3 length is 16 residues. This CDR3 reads CASSNQGTGLSDTQYF. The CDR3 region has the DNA TGTGCCAGTAGTAATCAAGGAACAGGGTTGAGCGATACGCAGTATTTT. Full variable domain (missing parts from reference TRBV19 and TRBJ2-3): DGGITQSPKYLFRKEGQNVTLSCEQNLNHDAMYWYRQDPGQGLRLIYYSQIVNDFQKGDIAEGYSVSREKKESFPLTVTSAQKNPTAFYLCASSNQGTGLSDTQYFGPGTRLTVL.

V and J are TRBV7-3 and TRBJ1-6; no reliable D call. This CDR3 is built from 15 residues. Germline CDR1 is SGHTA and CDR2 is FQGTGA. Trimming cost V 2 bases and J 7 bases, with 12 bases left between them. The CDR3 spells CASSLWASGNSPLHF. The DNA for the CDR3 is TGTGCCAGCAGCTTATGGGCGTCTGGGAATTCACCCCTCCACTTT.

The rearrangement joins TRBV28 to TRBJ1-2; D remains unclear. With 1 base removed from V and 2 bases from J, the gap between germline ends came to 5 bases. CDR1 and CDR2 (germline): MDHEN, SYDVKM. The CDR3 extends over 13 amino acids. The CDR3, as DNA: TGTGCCAGCAGTTTATTGCAGAACTATGGCTACACCTTC. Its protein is CASSLLQNYGYTF.

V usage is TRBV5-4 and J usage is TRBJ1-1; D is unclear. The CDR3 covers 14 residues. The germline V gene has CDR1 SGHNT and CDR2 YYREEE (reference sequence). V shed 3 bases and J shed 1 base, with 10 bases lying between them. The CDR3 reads CASSSRGGNTEAFF. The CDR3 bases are TGTGCCAGCAGCTCCCGGGGAGGGAACACTGAAGCTTTCTTT.

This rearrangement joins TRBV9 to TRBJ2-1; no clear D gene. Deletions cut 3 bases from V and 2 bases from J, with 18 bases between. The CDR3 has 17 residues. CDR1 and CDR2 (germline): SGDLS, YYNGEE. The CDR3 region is CASSGSLAPQTYNEQFF. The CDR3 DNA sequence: TGTGCCAGCAGCGGGTCTCTGGCGCCTCAGACCTACAATGAGCAGTTCTTC.

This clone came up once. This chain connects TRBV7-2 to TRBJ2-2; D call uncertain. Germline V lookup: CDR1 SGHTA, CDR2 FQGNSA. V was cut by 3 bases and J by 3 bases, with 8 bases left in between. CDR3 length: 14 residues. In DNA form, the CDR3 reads TGTGCCAGCAGCTTTAATAGGGACACCGGGGAGCTGTTTTTT. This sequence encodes CASSFNRDTGELFF. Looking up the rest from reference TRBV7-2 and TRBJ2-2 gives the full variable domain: GAGVSQSPSNKVTEKGKDVELRCDPISGHTALYWYRQSLGQGLEFLIYFQGNSAPDKSGLPSDRFSAERTGGSVSTLTIQRTQQEDSAVYLCASSFNRDTGELFFGEGSRLTVL.

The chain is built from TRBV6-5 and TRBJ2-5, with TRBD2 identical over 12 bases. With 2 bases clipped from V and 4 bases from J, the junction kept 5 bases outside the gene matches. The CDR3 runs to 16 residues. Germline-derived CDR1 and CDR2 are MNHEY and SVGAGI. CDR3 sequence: CASSYLAGGRRETQYF. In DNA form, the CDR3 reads TGTGCCAGCAGTTACCTAGCGGGAGGGCGGCGAGAGACCCAGTACTTC.

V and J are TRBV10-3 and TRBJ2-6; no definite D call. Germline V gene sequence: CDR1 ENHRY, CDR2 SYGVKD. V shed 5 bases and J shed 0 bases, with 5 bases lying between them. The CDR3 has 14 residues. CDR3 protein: CAISPGSGANVLTF. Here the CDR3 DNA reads TGTGCCATCAGTCCAGGCTCTGGGGCCAACGTCCTGACTTTC.

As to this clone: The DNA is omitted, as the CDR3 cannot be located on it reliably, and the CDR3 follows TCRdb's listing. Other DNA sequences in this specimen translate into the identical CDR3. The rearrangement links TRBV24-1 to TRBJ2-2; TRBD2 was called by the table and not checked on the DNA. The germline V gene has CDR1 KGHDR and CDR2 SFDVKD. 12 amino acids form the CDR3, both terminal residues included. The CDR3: CATSLRAGELFF.

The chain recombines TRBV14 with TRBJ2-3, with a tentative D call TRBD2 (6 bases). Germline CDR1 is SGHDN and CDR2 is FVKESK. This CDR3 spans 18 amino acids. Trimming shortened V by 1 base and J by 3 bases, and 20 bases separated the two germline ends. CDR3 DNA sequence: TGTGCCAGCAGCCAAGGTGGATTCGGGGGAGGAGGGACAGATACGCAGTATTTT. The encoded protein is CASSQGGFGGGGTDTQYF.

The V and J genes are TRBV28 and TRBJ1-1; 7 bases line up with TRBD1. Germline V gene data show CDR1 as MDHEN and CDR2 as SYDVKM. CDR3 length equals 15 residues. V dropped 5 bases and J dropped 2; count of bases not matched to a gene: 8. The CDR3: CASSPQTGLNTEAFF. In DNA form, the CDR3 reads TGTGCCAGCAGTCCACAGACAGGGTTAAACACTGAAGCTTTCTTT.

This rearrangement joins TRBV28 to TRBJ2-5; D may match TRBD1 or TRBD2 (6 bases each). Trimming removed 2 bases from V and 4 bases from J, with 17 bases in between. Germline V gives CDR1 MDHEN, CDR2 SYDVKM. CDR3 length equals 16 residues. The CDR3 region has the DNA TGTGCCAGCAGTTTAGGGTATGGCGGAGGGGGAGAGACCCAGTACTTC. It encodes CASSLGYGGGGETQYF.

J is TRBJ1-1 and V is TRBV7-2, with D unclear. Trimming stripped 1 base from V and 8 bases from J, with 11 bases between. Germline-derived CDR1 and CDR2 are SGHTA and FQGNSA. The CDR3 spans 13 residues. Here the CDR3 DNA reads TGTGCCAGCAGCTTAGTTAGGGATAGAGAAGCTTTCTTT. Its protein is CASSLVRDREAFF.

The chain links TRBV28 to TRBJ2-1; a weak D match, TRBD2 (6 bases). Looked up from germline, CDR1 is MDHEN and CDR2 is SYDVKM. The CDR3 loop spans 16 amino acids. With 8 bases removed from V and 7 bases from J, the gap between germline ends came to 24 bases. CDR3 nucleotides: TGTGCCAGCGTCCCGCAAGCTAGGGGACTGTTGAATGAGCAGTTCTTC. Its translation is CASVPQARGLLNEQFF.

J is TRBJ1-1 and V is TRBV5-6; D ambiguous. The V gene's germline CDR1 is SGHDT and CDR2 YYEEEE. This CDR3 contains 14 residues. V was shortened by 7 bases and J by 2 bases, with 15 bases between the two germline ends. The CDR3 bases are TGTGCCAGCGCTATGGGCAGGTCCAACACTGAAGCTTTCTTT. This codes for CASAMGRSNTEAFF.

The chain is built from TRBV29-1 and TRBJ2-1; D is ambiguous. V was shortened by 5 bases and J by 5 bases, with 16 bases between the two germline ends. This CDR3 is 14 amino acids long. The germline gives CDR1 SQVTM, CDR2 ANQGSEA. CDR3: CSVLESLRNNEQFF. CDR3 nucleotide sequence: TGCAGCGTTCTTGAGTCTCTCAGGAACAATGAGCAGTTCTTC.

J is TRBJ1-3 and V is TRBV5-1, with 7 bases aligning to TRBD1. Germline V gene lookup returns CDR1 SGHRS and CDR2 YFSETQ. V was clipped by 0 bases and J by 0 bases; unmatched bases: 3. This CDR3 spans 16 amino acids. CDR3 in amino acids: CASSLAGQPSGNTIYF. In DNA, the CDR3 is TGCGCCAGCAGCTTGGCGGGACAGCCCTCTGGAAACACCATATATTTT.

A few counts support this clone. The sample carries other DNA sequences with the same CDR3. CDR3 nucleotides: TGTGCCTGGAGGGGACATATGAACACTGAAGCTTTCTTT. Amino acid sequence: CAWRGHMNTEAFF. The chain couples TRBV30 to TRBJ1-1, with D perhaps TRBD1 (6 bases). CDR1 is GTSNPN and CDR2 is SVGIG in the germline V gene (reference sequence). The CDR3 is 13 residues long. Deletions cut 3 bases from V and 0 bases from J, with 8 bases between.

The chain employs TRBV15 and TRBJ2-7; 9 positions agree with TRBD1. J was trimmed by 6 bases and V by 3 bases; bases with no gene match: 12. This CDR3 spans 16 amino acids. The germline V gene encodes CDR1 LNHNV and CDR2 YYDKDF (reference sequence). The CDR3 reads CATSSPEGTGTGEQYF. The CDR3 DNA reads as TGTGCCACCAGCAGCCCCGAGGGGACAGGGACGGGCGAGCAGTACTTC. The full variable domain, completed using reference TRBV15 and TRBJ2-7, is DAMVIQNPRYQVTQFGKPVTLSCSQTLNHNVMYWYQQKSSQAPKLLFHYYDKDFNNEADTPDNFQSRRPNTSFCFLDIRSPGLGDTAMYLCATSSPEGTGTGEQYFGPGTRLTVT.

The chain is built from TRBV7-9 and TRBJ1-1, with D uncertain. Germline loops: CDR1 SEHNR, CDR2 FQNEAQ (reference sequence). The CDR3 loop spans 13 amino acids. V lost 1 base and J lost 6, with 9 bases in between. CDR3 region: CASSLVPRAEAFF. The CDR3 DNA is TGTGCCAGCAGCTTAGTTCCGCGGGCTGAAGCTTTCTTT.

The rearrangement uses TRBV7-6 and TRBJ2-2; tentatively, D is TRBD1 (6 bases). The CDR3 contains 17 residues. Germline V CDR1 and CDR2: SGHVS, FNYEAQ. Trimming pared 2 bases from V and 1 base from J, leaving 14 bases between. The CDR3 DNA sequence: TGTGCCAGCAGCTTAAGGCCAGGGGTCGGGAACACCGGGGAGCTGTTTTTT. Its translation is CASSLRPGVGNTGELFF. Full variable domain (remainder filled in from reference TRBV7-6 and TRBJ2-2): GAGVSQSPRYKVTKRGQDVALRCDPISGHVSLYWYRQALGQGPEFLTYFNYEAQQDKSGLPNDRFSAERPEGSISTLTIQRTEQRDSAMYRCASSLRPGVGNTGELFFGEGSRLTVL.

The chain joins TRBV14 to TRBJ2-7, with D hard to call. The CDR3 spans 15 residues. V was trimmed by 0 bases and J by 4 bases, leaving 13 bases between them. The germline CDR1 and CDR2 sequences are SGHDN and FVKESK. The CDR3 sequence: CASSQDLGISYEQYF. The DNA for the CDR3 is TGTGCCAGCAGCCAAGATTTGGGAATCTCGTACGAGCAGTACTTC.

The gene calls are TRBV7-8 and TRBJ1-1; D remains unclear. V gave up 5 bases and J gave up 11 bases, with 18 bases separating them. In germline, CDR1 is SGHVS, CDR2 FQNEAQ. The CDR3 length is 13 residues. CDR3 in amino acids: CASSDSDTLLAFF. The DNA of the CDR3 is TGTGCCAGCAGCGACTCAGACACCCTGTTGGCTTTCTTT.

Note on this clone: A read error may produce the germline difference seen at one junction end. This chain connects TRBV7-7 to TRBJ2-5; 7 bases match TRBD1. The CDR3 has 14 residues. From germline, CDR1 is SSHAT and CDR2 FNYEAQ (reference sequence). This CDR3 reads CASSPTGSQETQYF. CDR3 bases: TGTGCTAGCAGCCCGACAGGGTCCCAAGAGACCCAGTACTTC. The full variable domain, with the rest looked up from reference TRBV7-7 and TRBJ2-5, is GAGVSQSPRYKVTKRGQDVTLRCDPISSHATLYWYQQALGQGPEFLTYFNYEAQPDKSGLPSDRFSAERPEGSISTLTIQRTEQRDSAMYRCASSPTGSQETQYFGPGTRLLVL.